The sequence of this TCR beta chain was determined in a study of T cells in localized non-small cell lung cancer. Points from the study as a whole: Uninvolved adjacent lung, not tumor, had the highest T cell clonality. Sequencing covered just one tumor region, so heterogeneity cannot be ruled out. A median of 57 clones ranked among the top 100 in tumor appeared in adjacent lung. Blood T cell density predicted longer survival; adjacent-lung clonality, shorter.

The protocol was immunoSEQ multiplex PCR, while the TCRdb copy is restricted to in-frame clones and leaves out a portion. Of tens of thousands of clones in the sample, roughly 85% were seen once. In the case of this clone: The antigen remains unidentified.

The CDR3 is made up of 15 amino acids. Germline CDR1 is SGHTA and CDR2 is FQGNSA. V was shortened by 1 base and J by 3 bases, with 7 bases between the two germline ends. The sample was peripheral blood, taken before any cancer treatment. The chain uses TRBV7-2 and TRBJ1-6, with D perhaps matching TRBD1 (5 bases). This clonotype was obtained from a woman aged 35 to 69 with stage I lung adenocarcinoma. For the CDR3, the DNA is TGTGCCAGCAGCTTAGGCAGGGTCTATAATTCACCCCTCCACTTT. It yields the protein CASSLGRVYNSPLHF.